These 14 T cell receptor beta chains came from one sample sequenced in a study of blood T cell repertoires in COVID-19. This table comes from immunoSEQ multiplex PCR, and its TCRdb copy is limited to in-frame clones, with some not included. The data contain under 95,000 clones, approximately 89% of them singletons. Sequenced sample: peripheral blood. The receptors shown here come from a man aged 45-65 years with COVID-19, enrolled during active disease.

This clone showed up just a few times. This CDR3 reads CASSLRDQPQHF. CDR3 in DNA: TGTGCCAGCAGTCTCAGGGATCAGCCCCAGCATTTT. V gene TRBV6-6 combines with J gene TRBJ1-5; maybe TRBD1 (5 bases). Trimming shortened V by 5 bases and J by 5 bases, and 7 bases separated the two germline ends. The CDR3 is 12 amino acids. Germline V gene sequence: CDR1 MNHNY, CDR2 SVGAGI (reference sequence).

V usage is TRBV5-1 and J usage is TRBJ1-5; TRBD1 matches 7 bases. Germline lookup yields CDR1 SGHRS and CDR2 YFSETQ. This CDR3 is built from 15 residues. V shed 4 bases and J 1 base; nucleotides not matched to a gene: 5. CDR3 bases: TGCGCCAGCAGCGTTACAGGGGAAAGCAATCAGCCCCAGCATTTT. Encoded protein: CASSVTGESNQPQHF.

The V and J genes are TRBV11-2 and TRBJ2-7, with a weak D call TRBD2 (5 bases). The CDR3 is 14 amino acids. Trimming shortened V by 5 bases and J by 3 bases, and 14 bases separated the two germline ends. Germline-derived CDR1 and CDR2 are SGHAT and FQNNGV. The CDR3 DNA sequence: TGTGCCAGCAGCATTGACCGAGGGAACTACGAGCAGTACGTC. As protein: CASSIDRGNYEQYV.

The rearrangement joins TRBV3-1 (or the pseudogene TRBV3-2) to TRBJ2-5; 7 positions agree with TRBD1. V dropped 0 bases and J dropped 2; count of bases not matched to a gene: 0. Germline V gene data show CDR1 as LGHDT and CDR2 as YNNKEL (reference sequence). CDR3 size: 14 residues. The CDR3 DNA follows: TGTGCCAGCAGCCAAGACAGGGGGCAAGAGACCCAGTACTTC. This gives the protein CASSQDRGQETQYF.

This clone has just one count. The rearrangement joins TRBV6-1 to TRBJ2-1, with D maybe TRBD1 (6 bases). CDR1 and CDR2 (germline): MNHNS, SASEGT. The V gene lost 0 bases and the J gene lost 3 bases, with 12 bases spanning the gap. This CDR3 contains 16 residues. The CDR3 nucleotides are TGTGCCAGCAGTGAAGCGGACAGCGCGAACTACAATGAGCAGTTCTTC. This translates into CASSEADSANYNEQFF.

The rearrangement links TRBV29-1 to TRBJ1-1; D might be TRBD1 (6 bases). The germline CDR1 and CDR2 sequences are SQVTM and ANQGSEA. This CDR3 contains 13 residues. V was shortened by 5 bases and J by 1 base, with 11 bases between the two germline ends. Here the CDR3 reads CSVPRGGNTEAFF. The CDR3 DNA follows: TGCAGCGTTCCAAGGGGGGGGAACACTGAAGCTTTCTTT.

This clone has more than one count but fewer than ten. The chain couples TRBV7-6 to TRBJ1-4; TRBD1 aligns across 10 bases. The CDR3 runs 19 residues. Germline V CDR1 and CDR2: SGHVS, FNYEAQ. Unmatched junction bases numbered 13, after V lost 5 bases and J lost 1 base. In DNA, the CDR3 is TGTGCCAGCAGCCGAACCGGGACAGGGGACGGGGTAACTAATGAAAAACTGTTTTTT. This codes for CASSRTGTGDGVTNEKLFF.

This clone was observed once. The J gene is TRBJ1-3, the V gene TRBV11-2, with D hard to call. This CDR3 contains 14 residues. Per germline, CDR1 SGHAT and CDR2 FQNNGV. V was pared by 7 bases and J by 0 bases, with 10 bases between. The CDR3 DNA sequence: TGTGCCAGCACCTATTCCGGCTCTGGAAACACCATATATTTT. Translating it yields CASTYSGSGNTIYF.

The genes are TRBV10-1 and TRBJ2-5, with D hard to call. CDR3 length equals 13 residues. Germline V gene sequence: CDR1 WNHNN, CDR2 SYGVQD (reference sequence). The V and J ends lost 6 bases and 5 bases respectively, with 13 bases between them. The CDR3 sequence is CASSPKAGETQYF. CDR3 DNA sequence: TGCGCCAGCAGCCCCAAGGCCGGGGAGACCCAGTACTTC.

V gene TRBV19 combines with J gene TRBJ1-2; TRBD1 is a possible D gene (6 bases). CDR1 and CDR2 (germline): LNHDA, SQIVND (reference sequence). This CDR3 region has 15 residues. V lost 0 bases, J lost 6 bases, and 14 bases lay in between. The chain's CDR3 is CASSIDLYRDDGYTF. The CDR3 DNA is TGTGCCAGTAGTATAGATCTATACAGGGACGATGGCTACACCTTC.

This rearrangement joins TRBV30 to TRBJ2-7; weak D call: TRBD2 (6 bases). The ends were cut back, 2 bases at V and 0 bases at J, with 8 bases in the middle. CDR1 GTSNPN and CDR2 SVGIG come from the germline V gene (reference sequence). CDR3 length equals 13 residues. CDR3 bases: TGTGCCTGGAGTCGGGGGAGCTCCTACGAGCAGTACTTC. Translating it yields CAWSRGSSYEQYF.

CDR3 loop: CATSRAPLEGNEQYV. CDR3 DNA: TGTGCCACCAGCAGAGCACCCCTTGAGGGAAACGAGCAGTACGTC. This rearrangement joins TRBV15 to TRBJ2-7, with TRBD2 as a possible D gene (5 bases). The CDR3 runs 15 residues. Trimming pared 1 base from V and 5 bases from J, leaving 15 bases between. Germline CDR1 LNHNV, CDR2 YYDKDF (reference sequence).

This clone was picked up one time. V is TRBV5-1 and J is TRBJ2-7; TRBD1 matches 7 bases. The trim removed 0 bases at V and 2 bases at J, leaving 5 bases unmatched. The germline V gene encodes CDR1 SGHRS and CDR2 YFSETQ. The CDR3 extends over 15 amino acids. DNA of the CDR3: TGCGCCAGCAGCTTGGGATTAGGGGGCGCCTACGAGCAGTACGTC. It specifies CASSLGLGGAYEQYV.

The V and J genes are TRBV11-2 and TRBJ2-1; perhaps TRBD2 as D (6 bases). Germline V CDR1 and CDR2: SGHAT, FQNNGV. There are 13 residues in the CDR3. V dropped 5 bases and J dropped 7 bases, with 12 bases sitting between them. Here the CDR3 reads CASSLVRGNEQFF. CDR3 coding DNA: TGTGCCAGCAGCCTCGTTCGGGGGAATGAGCAGTTCTTC.